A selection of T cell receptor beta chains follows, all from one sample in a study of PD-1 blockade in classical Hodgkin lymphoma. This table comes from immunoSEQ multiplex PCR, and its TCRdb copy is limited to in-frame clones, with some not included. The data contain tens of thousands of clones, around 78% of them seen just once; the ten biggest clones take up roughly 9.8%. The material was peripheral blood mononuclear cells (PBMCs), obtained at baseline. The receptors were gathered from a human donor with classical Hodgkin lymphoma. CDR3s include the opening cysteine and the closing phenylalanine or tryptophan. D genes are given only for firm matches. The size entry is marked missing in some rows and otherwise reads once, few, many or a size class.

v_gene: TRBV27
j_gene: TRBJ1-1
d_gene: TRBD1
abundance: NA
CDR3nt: TGTGCCAGCAGCCCGCCAACAGGGGGCAGGGGGGTACCTTTCTTT
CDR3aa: CASSPPTGGRGVPFF

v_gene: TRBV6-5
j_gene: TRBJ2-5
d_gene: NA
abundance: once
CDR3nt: TGTGCCAGCAGTTACGTGACCGCAGGGGTGGAGACCCAGTACTTC
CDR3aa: CASSYVTAGVETQYF

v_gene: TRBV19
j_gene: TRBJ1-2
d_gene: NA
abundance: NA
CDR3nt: TGTGCCAGTAGGGCCCCGGACACCCGCGTTGGAGGCTACACCTTC
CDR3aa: CASRAPDTRVGGYTF

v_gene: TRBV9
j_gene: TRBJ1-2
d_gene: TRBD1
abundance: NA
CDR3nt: TGTGCCAGCAGGACGATGGACAGGGGAGGCGGCTACACCTTC
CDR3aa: CASRTMDRGGGYTF

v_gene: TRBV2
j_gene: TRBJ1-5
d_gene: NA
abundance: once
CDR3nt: TGTGCCAGCCGAAGAGATAGCAATCAGCCCCAGCATTTT
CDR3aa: CASRRDSNQPQHF

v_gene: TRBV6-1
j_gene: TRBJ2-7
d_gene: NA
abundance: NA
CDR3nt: TGTGCCAGCAGTCCGACCGGCGTGCAGTACTTC
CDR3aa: CASSPTGVQYF

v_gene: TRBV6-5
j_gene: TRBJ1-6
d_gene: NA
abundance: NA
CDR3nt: TGTGCCAGTCTCGGAGGGTGGAATTCACCCCTCCACTTT
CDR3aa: CASLGGWNSPLHF

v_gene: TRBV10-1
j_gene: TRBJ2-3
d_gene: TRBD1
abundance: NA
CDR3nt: TGCGCCAGCAGTGCCGGACCGAAACCCGACAGGGGAAGATTCACAGATACGCAGTATTTT
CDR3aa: CASSAGPKPDRGRFTDTQYF

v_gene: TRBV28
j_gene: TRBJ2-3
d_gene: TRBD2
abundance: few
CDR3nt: TGTGCCAGCAGTCTTACCCTAGCGGGAGGGGATACGCAGTATTTT
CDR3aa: CASSLTLAGGDTQYF

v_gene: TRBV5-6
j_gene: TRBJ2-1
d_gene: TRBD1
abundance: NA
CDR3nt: TGTGCCAGCAGCCCCGGGACAGGATCATACAATGAGCAGTTCTTC
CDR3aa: CASSPGTGSYNEQFF

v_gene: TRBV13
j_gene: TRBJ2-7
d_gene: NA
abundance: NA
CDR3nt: TGTGCCAGCAGCTTAACTGAGAGCTCCTACGAGCAGTACTTC
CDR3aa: CASSLTESSYEQYF

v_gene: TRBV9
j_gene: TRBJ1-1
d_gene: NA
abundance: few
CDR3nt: TGTGCCAGCAGCCGGGGTGGAAGGACTGAAGCTTTCTTT
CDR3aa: CASSRGGRTEAFF

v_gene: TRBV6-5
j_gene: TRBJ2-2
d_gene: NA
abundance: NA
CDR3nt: TGTGCCAGCAGAGACGGGGAGCTGTTTTTT
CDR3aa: CASRDGELFF

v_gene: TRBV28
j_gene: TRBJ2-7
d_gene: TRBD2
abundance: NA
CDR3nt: TGTGCCAGCGGGAGGGGGACTAGGGTCCACGAGCAGTACTTC
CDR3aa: CASGRGTRVHEQYF

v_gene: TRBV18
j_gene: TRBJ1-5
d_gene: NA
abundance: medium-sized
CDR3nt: TGTGCCAGCTCACCTGAGGGCCAGCCCCAGCATTTT
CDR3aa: CASSPEGQPQHF

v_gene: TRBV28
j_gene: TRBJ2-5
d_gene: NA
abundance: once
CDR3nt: TGTGCCAGCAGTCCAGTAAGGAAAGGGATCAAAGAGACCCAGTACTTC
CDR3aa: CASSPVRKGIKETQYF

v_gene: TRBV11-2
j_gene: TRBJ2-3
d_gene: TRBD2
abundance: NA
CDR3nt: TGTGCCAGCAGCTTCCGGACTAGCGGCACAGATACGCAGTATTTT
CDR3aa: CASSFRTSGTDTQYF

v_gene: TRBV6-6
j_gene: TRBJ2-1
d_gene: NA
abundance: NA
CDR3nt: TGTGCCAGCAGTTACTGGCCAGCGCTCTACAATGAGCAGTTCTTC
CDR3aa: CASSYWPALYNEQFF

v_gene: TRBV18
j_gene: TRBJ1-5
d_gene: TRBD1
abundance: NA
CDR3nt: TGTGCCAGCTCACCGGGACAGGGCTCGCAATCACCCCAGCATTTT
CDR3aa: CASSPGQGSQSPQHF

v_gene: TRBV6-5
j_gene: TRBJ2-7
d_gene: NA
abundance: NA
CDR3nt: TGTGCCAGCGGAACCACGTTGAAGCAGTACTTC
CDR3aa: CASGTTLKQYF

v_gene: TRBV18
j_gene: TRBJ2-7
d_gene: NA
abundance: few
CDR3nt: TGTGCCAGCTCACCACGGGGCCAGCCGGGGTCAGCCTACTACGAGCAGTACTTC
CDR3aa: CASSPRGQPGSAYYEQYF

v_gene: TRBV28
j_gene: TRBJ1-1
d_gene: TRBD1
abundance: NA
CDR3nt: TGTGCCAGCAGTTCACCGGGACAGGGGGCGAGGACTGAAGCTTTCTTT
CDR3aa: CASSSPGQGARTEAFF

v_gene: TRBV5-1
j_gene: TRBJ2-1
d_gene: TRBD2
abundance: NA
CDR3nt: TGCGCCAGCACGGGGGGTTCCTACAATGAGCAGTTCTTC
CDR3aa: CASTGGSYNEQFF

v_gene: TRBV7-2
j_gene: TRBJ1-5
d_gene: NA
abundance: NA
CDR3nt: TGTGCCAGCAGCTTTCGGACCCGAGGGGAGCCCCAGCATTTT
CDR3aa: CASSFRTRGEPQHF

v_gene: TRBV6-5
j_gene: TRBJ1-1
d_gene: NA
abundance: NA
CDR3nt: TGTGCCAGCAGTCCCCGGGACATCCAAGCTTTCTTT
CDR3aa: CASSPRDIQAFF

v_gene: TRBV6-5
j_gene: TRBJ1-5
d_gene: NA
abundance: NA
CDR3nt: TGTGCCAGCAGTTTCCGGGCCGGCGGCAATCAGCCCCAGCATTTT
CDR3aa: CASSFRAGGNQPQHF

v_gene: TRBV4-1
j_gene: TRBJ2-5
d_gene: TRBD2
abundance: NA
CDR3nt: TGCGCCAGCAGCCAAACTAGCGGGAGGCAAGAGACCCAGTACTTC
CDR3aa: CASSQTSGRQETQYF

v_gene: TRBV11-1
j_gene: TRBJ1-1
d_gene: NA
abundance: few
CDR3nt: TGTGCCAGCAGCGGAAGCACAGGGCTGGAGAACACTGAAGCTTTCTTT
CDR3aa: CASSGSTGLENTEAFF

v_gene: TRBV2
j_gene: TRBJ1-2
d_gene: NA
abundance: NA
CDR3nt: TGTGCCAGCAGTGAAGAGGGGGTGGTTGGCTACACCTTC
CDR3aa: CASSEEGVVGYTF

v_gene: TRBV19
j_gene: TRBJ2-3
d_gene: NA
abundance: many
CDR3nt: TGTGCCAGTAGTATAGCAGATACGCAGTATTTT
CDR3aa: CASSIADTQYF